A single sample is the source of the 32 T cell receptor beta chains below, sequenced in a study of blood T cell repertoires in COVID-19. Libraries were prepared by immunoSEQ multiplex PCR; TCRdb keeps only in-frame clonotypes and omits some of them. The sample has around 330,000 clones, roughly 90% seen once. The sample consisted of peripheral blood. The receptors were sampled from a woman aged 45-60 years with active or convalescent COVID-19.

This chain joins TRBV7-8 and TRBJ1-5; weak D call: TRBD1 (5 bases). Germline CDR1 reads SGHVS; CDR2 reads FQNEAQ. The CDR3 loop spans 15 amino acids. V dropped 3 bases and J dropped 1 base, with 10 bases sitting between them. As DNA, the CDR3 is TGTGCCAGCAGCTTCGACAGTTTGAGCAATCAGCCCCAGCATTTT. Encoded protein: CASSFDSLSNQPQHF. The whole variable domain, filled in from reference TRBV7-8 and TRBJ1-5, reads GAGVSQSPRYKVAKRGQDVALRCDPISGHVSLFWYQQALGQGPEFLTYFQNEAQLDKSGLPSDRFFAERPEGSVSTLKIQRTQQEDSAVYLCASSFDSLSNQPQHFGDGTRLSIL.

V and J are TRBV4-3 and TRBJ2-7, with 9 bases aligning to TRBD2. This CDR3 comprises 17 residues. Per germline, CDR1 LGHNA and CDR2 YSLEER. Trimming cost V 1 base and J 5 bases; bases outside gene matches: 12. The CDR3 is CASSQGVAGAMGDEQYF. The CDR3 DNA reads TGCGCCAGCAGCCAAGGGGTAGCGGGGGCCATGGGAGACGAGCAGTACTTC.

The chain recombines TRBV18 with TRBJ2-1, with 11 bases lining up with TRBD2. In germline, CDR1 is KGHSH, CDR2 LQKENI. V gave up 4 bases and J gave up 1 base; unmatched junction bases: 15. The CDR3 loop spans 20 amino acids. Written as DNA, the CDR3 is TGTGCCAGCTCACGAAATCCGGGACTAGCGGTTGACCCATCCTACAATGAGCAGTTCTTC. Amino acids: CASSRNPGLAVDPSYNEQFF.

The rearrangement links TRBV23-1 to TRBJ1-1, with D perhaps matching TRBD1 (6 bases). TRBV23-1 is flagged as an ORF with uncertain function. CDR3 length: 17 amino acids. V was cut by 2 bases and J by 3 bases, with 19 bases left in between. The CDR3 loop reads CASSQPWMGGRDTEAFF. The CDR3, as DNA: TGCGCCAGCAGTCAACCCTGGATGGGGGGGCGGGACACTGAAGCTTTCTTT.

V is TRBV11-3 and J is TRBJ1-1; possible D gene TRBD1, 5 bases. Germline V gives CDR1 SGHNT, CDR2 YENEEA. The CDR3 covers 13 residues. The V end lost 5 bases, the J end lost 9 bases, and 16 bases lay between the germline ends. CDR3 residues: CASSRGEGMQAFF. The DNA of the CDR3 is TGTGCCAGCAGCCGAGGGGAGGGGATGCAAGCTTTCTTT.

Only a few counts were recorded for this clone. The rearrangement links TRBV6-5 to TRBJ1-1; D perhaps matches TRBD1 (6 bases). CDR3 length: 11 residues. In germline, CDR1 is MNHEY, CDR2 SVGAGI. Trimming stripped 8 bases from V and 6 bases from J, with 10 bases between. Written as DNA, the CDR3 is TGTGCCAGCGCCAACAGGGCTGAAGCTTTCTTT. It yields the protein CASANRAEAFF.

This clone was detected once. The chain employs TRBV5-6 and TRBJ1-2, with D perhaps matching TRBD1 (5 bases). V lost 1 base, J lost 4 bases, and 11 bases lay in between. The CDR3 is 14 amino acids. Germline loops: CDR1 SGHDT, CDR2 YYEEEE. As DNA, the CDR3 is TGTGCCAGCAGCTTGTCCAGGGCGCCCTATGGCTACACCTTC. Translation gives CASSLSRAPYGYTF.

This clone was recorded a few times. The V and J genes are TRBV6-1 and TRBJ1-5; D unresolved. V lost 3 bases to trimming and J lost 7 bases, with 10 bases between them. Germline V gene data show CDR1 as MNHNS and CDR2 as SASEGT. This CDR3 contains 13 residues. The CDR3 DNA reads as TGTGCCAGCAGTGACCCGCCGGGGCAGCCCCAGCATTTT. Protein sequence: CASSDPPGQPQHF.

The chain joins TRBV11-2 to TRBJ1-1, with D unresolved. Trimming left V 3 bases short and J 0 bases short, with 17 bases between. The CDR3 consists of 17 residues. Per the germline V gene, CDR1 is SGHAT and CDR2 is FQNNGV. The CDR3 sequence: CASSFLGRVGLNTEAFF. As DNA, the CDR3 is TGTGCCAGCAGCTTCTTGGGGAGGGTCGGGCTGAACACTGAAGCTTTCTTT.

This clone was recorded once. The rearrangement links TRBV7-2 to TRBJ2-4; no firm D call. V was clipped by 5 bases and J by 6 bases, with 17 bases between them. CDR1 SGHTA and CDR2 FQGNSA come from the germline V gene. This CDR3 comprises 15 residues. The CDR3 coding sequence is TGTGCCAGCAGCCCGAAAAAGGAGTTCCCAAACATTCAGTACTTC. It translates to CASSPKKEFPNIQYF.

The chain combines TRBV5-1 with TRBJ2-2; 7 bases align to TRBD1. Germline V gene data show CDR1 as SGHRS and CDR2 as YFSETQ. V was clipped by 0 bases and J by 4 bases; unmatched bases: 3. The CDR3 length is 15 residues. CDR3 sequence (DNA): TGCGCCAGCAGCTTGGACCCAGGGGGCACCGGGGAGCTGTTTTTT. Translating it yields CASSLDPGGTGELFF. The entire variable domain, with the rest obtained from reference TRBV5-1 and TRBJ2-2, is as follows: KAGVTQTPRYLIKTRGQQVTLSCSPISGHRSVSWYQQTPGQGLQFLFEYFSETQRNKGNFPGRFSGRQFSNSRSEMNVSTLELGDSALYLCASSLDPGGTGELFFGEGSRLTVL.

The V gene is TRBV28, the J gene TRBJ2-7; weak D call: TRBD2 (6 bases). Deletions cut 5 bases from V and 2 bases from J, with 13 bases between. The CDR3 has 14 amino acids. CDR1 is MDHEN, CDR2 SYDVKM, per germline. The CDR3, as DNA: TGTGCCAGCAGTCCACTCCAGCGGGCCTACGAGCAGTACTTC. As protein: CASSPLQRAYEQYF.

This clone was seen a few times. V and J are TRBV4-2 and TRBJ2-2, with 11 bases fitting TRBD1. The V gene end was trimmed by 4 bases and the J gene end by 6 bases; junction bases not matched to a gene: 7. The CDR3 is 16 amino acids. CDR1 and CDR2 (germline): LGHNA, YNFKEQ. The CDR3: CASSPGQGARAGELFF. The CDR3 coding sequence is TGTGCCAGCAGCCCCGGACAGGGGGCGCGCGCCGGGGAGCTGTTTTTT.

This clone was counted only a few times. The chain links TRBV9 to TRBJ1-1, with 7 bases aligning to TRBD1. This CDR3 spans 15 amino acids. Germline CDR1 reads SGDLS; CDR2 reads YYNGEE. The trim removed 4 bases at V and 0 bases at J, leaving 6 bases unmatched. The DNA of the CDR3 is TGTGCCAGCAGCCCTGAGGGGGCCCTGAACACTGAAGCTTTCTTT. Residues: CASSPEGALNTEAFF.

V and J are TRBV12-3 or TRBV12-4 and TRBJ1-5; D uncertain. The CDR3 is 13 residues long. Trimming took off 5 bases at V and 4 bases at J, with 9 bases between the two ends. Here the CDR3 DNA reads TGTGCCAGCAGTCGGCGCGGGAATCAGCCCCAGCATTTT. It is translated as CASSRRGNQPQHF.

Written as DNA, the CDR3 is TGCGCCAGCAGCCAAGTGGTGGGGGCCGCCTCTGGAAACACCATATATTTT. This gives the protein CASSQVVGAASGNTIYF. The rearrangement uses TRBV4-1 and TRBJ1-3, with D possibly TRBD1 on 6 matching bases. There are 17 residues in the CDR3. Trimming stripped 1 base from V and 0 bases from J, with 13 bases between. The germline gives CDR1 MGHRA, CDR2 YSYEKL.

The chain has TRBV14 and TRBJ1-3, with a tentative D call TRBD1 (5 bases). V was cut by 4 bases and J by 2 bases, with 18 bases left in between. This CDR3 region has 17 residues. The germline V gene has CDR1 SGHDN and CDR2 FVKESK. The CDR3 DNA is TGTGCCAGCAGCCGGGGCCAGTGGGGATCAACTGGAAACACCATATATTTT. It codes for CASSRGQWGSTGNTIYF.

The rearrangement joins TRBV30 to TRBJ2-1; D perhaps matches TRBD2 (6 bases). V lost 1 base and J 0 bases, leaving 16 bases between the germline ends. This CDR3 comprises 17 residues. Germline CDR1 and CDR2: GTSNPN and SVGIG (reference sequence). CDR3 amino acids: CAWSGGGTSSSYNEQFF. The CDR3 nucleotides are TGTGCCTGGAGTGGTGGGGGGACTTCTAGCTCCTACAATGAGCAGTTCTTC.

The chain carries TRBV7-9 and TRBJ1-1; no clear D. Between the trimmed V and J ends, which lost 1 base and 6 bases, there was a span of 12 bases. The CDR3 sequence is 14 residues long. Germline lookup yields CDR1 SEHNR and CDR2 FQNEAQ (reference sequence). For the CDR3, the DNA is TGTGCCAGCAGCTTAGGGAACGGGTTACCTGAAGCTTTCTTT. Translation gives CASSLGNGLPEAFF.

V usage is TRBV4-3 and J usage is TRBJ1-2; 9 nucleotides agree with TRBD1. CDR1 and CDR2 (germline): LGHNA, YSLEER. Trimming at V came to 0 bases and at J to 3 bases, leaving 11 bases not matched to a gene. The CDR3 covers 18 residues. This CDR3 reads CASSQEGGTGGGYYGYTF. In DNA, the CDR3 is TGCGCCAGCAGCCAAGAAGGAGGAACAGGGGGCGGATACTATGGCTACACCTTC.

V usage is TRBV5-1 and J usage is TRBJ2-2, with TRBD2 matching 11 bases. The CDR3 contains 15 residues. Germline V lookup: CDR1 SGHRS, CDR2 YFSETQ. Losses at the gene ends were 5 bases for V and 5 bases for J; bases not matched to a gene: 5. The CDR3 loop is CASRRRLAGTGELFF. The CDR3, as DNA: TGCGCCAGCAGACGACGACTAGCGGGAACCGGGGAGCTGTTTTTT.

The rearrangement joins TRBV30 to TRBJ1-1; 10 bases fit TRBD1. There are 17 residues in the CDR3. With V trimmed by 2 bases and J by 8 bases, 17 bases remained unmatched. CDR1 and CDR2 (germline): GTSNPN, SVGIG (reference sequence). The CDR3 reads CAWSTRQGADENEEAFF. In DNA form, the CDR3 reads TGTGCCTGGAGTACCCGACAGGGGGCGGATGAAAACGAAGAAGCTTTCTTT.

A few counts support this clone. The CDR3: CASSSGLAGGTGELFF. The DNA of the CDR3 is TGTGCCAGCAGCTCCGGACTAGCGGGAGGAACCGGGGAGCTGTTTTTT. J is TRBJ2-2 and V is TRBV7-8, with TRBD2 matching 14 bases. The CDR3 contains 16 residues. V lost 4 bases, J lost 5 bases, and 3 bases stayed unmatched. CDR1 SGHVS and CDR2 FQNEAQ come from the germline V gene.

The chain employs TRBV7-2 and TRBJ2-3; 13 bases align to TRBD2. Germline values: CDR1 SGHTA, CDR2 FQGNSA. The length of the CDR3 is 16 residues. Trimming took 4 bases from V and 7 from J; bases not matched to a gene: 8. As DNA, the CDR3 is TGTGCCAGCAGCTCGATACTAGCGGGAGGGCCACATACGCAGTATTTT. Encoded protein: CASSSILAGGPHTQYF.

The chain uses TRBV5-4 and TRBJ2-5; D unresolved. The V and J ends lost 6 bases and 2 bases respectively, with 11 bases between them. This CDR3 is 13 amino acids long. The germline gives CDR1 SGHNT, CDR2 YYREEE (reference sequence). CDR3 coding DNA: TGTGCCAGCAACGAGGCTTTACAAGAGACCCAGTACTTC. It translates to CASNEALQETQYF.

This clone has only a few counts. V usage is TRBV3-1 (or the pseudogene TRBV3-2) and J usage is TRBJ2-7, with D possibly TRBD1 on 6 matching bases. Germline values: CDR1 LGHDT, CDR2 YNNKEL (reference sequence). This CDR3 region has 13 residues. Trimming took 6 bases from V and 2 from J, leaving 11 bases between them. The CDR3 sequence is CASRYGQTYEQYF. The CDR3 DNA sequence: TGTGCCAGCAGGTACGGACAGACCTACGAGCAGTACTTC.

V usage is TRBV6-5 and J usage is TRBJ1-2, with 7 positions matching TRBD1. Germline CDR1 reads MNHEY; CDR2 reads SVGAGI. V shed 2 bases and J 6 bases; nucleotides not matched to a gene: 6. This CDR3 region has 14 residues. In DNA form, the CDR3 reads TGTGCCAGCAGTTACAACAGGGGAATAGATGGCTACACCTTC. Translation: CASSYNRGIDGYTF.

The chain couples TRBV4-3 to TRBJ2-2; unclear D gene. The CDR3 has 14 amino acids. The V end was cut by 0 bases, the J end by 4 bases, with 6 bases between. Germline V gives CDR1 LGHNA, CDR2 YSLEER. The CDR3 nucleotides are TGCGCCAGCAGCCAAGATAGTTTCACCGGGGAGCTGTTTTTT. Translating it yields CASSQDSFTGELFF.

V gene TRBV21-1 combines with J gene TRBJ2-4; TRBD1 is taken as the D call from the table, unchecked against the DNA. TRBV21-1 is annotated as a pseudogene. CDR3 size: 13 residues. The CDR3 loop is CASSPGGENIQYF. The DNA for the CDR3 is TGTGCCAGCAGTCCAGGGGGCGAAAACATTCAGTACTTC.

V usage is TRBV6-5 and J usage is TRBJ2-7; a weak D match, TRBD1 (5 bases). Trimming took off 6 bases at V and 2 bases at J, with 11 bases between the two ends. The CDR3 runs 13 residues. The germline CDR1 and CDR2 sequences are MNHEY and SVGAGI. In nucleotides, the CDR3 is TGTGCCAGCAGACCGACAGCCACCTACGAGCAGTACTTC. Translation gives CASRPTATYEQYF.

J is TRBJ1-1 and V is TRBV4-3; D gene ambiguous. CDR1 LGHNA and CDR2 YSLEER come from the germline V gene. The CDR3 consists of 13 residues. Between the trimmed V and J ends, which lost 1 base and 6 bases, there was a span of 9 bases. CDR3 DNA: TGCGCCAGCAGCCAAGCCGGGAAAGCTGAAGCTTTCTTT. Translation: CASSQAGKAEAFF.

The chain is built from TRBV7-2 and TRBJ2-7; D may be TRBD1 (5 bases). Germline V CDR1 and CDR2: SGHTA, FQGNSA. This CDR3 has 14 residues. Trimming shortened V by 3 bases and J by 2 bases, and 11 bases separated the two germline ends. As DNA, the CDR3 is TGTGCCAGCAGCTTTCAGGGCTCGACCTACGAGCAGTACTTC. It translates to CASSFQGSTYEQYF.